This T cell receptor beta chain stems from a study of blood T cell repertoires in COVID-19. Overall study context: Both acute and convalescent COVID-19 samples were obtained from the United States, Italy and Spain. In each case, the material was cDNA or gDNA derived from T cells, B-cell-depleted T cells, or PBMCs.

The germline V gene encodes CDR1 LGHNT and CDR2 FRNRAP. The CDR3 covers 13 residues. Deletions cut 6 bases from V and 10 bases from J, with 16 bases between. Seattle cases were enrolled at active infection and followed longitudinally. In the original processing: Counts of nucleated cells, estimated from reference gene primer amplification, were obtained. Data came from immunoSEQ multiplex PCR; TCRdb stores just in-frame clones and leaves some out. Clonal size and the V and J genes are those of that table, whereas D and trimming came from the DNA. Of 430,000 or so clones in the sample, around 90% are singletons; the top ten hold 0.7% to 0.85%.

V and J are TRBV12-5 and TRBJ2-1; D is possibly TRBD1 (5 bases). This TCR derives from a young man with COVID-19, enrolled during active disease. Sequencing was carried out using peripheral blood. CDR3 in amino acids: CASGVPQGNEQFF. The CDR3, as DNA: TGTGCTAGTGGCGTCCCTCAGGGCAACGAGCAGTTCTTC.